This T cell receptor (beta chain) was recovered during a study of T cell repertoires in cytomegalovirus infection. In regard to this clonotype: The antigen remains unidentified.

From the reads, TCRdb called clonotypes with MiXCR, one entry per CDR3 protein. This sample has over 95,000 distinct CDR3 sequences, with around 31% found just once. This clonotype was obtained from a human donor in good health (CMV status not recorded). Some clones in this sample may be carry-over from other donors' samples. The starting material was CD8+ T cells from cultured PBMCs, obtained from culture after CMV antigen stimulation.

The CDR3 sequence: CASTAQQGYEQYF. The CDR3 region has the DNA TGTGCCAGCACCGCCCAACAGGGGTACGAGCAGTACTTC. V usage is TRBV7-2 and J usage is TRBJ2-7; 7 nucleotides agree with TRBD1. The CDR3 has 13 residues. J gave up 4 bases and V 7 bases, and 7 bases lay outside the gene matches. Germline V lookup: CDR1 SGHTA, CDR2 FQGNSA.